The 18 T cell receptor beta chains given below trace back to one sample, sequenced in a study of control samples from healthy donors and cancer patients (dated by TCRdb to the early 2020s). Libraries were constructed by the immunoSEQ multiplex PCR assay. The table was pulled from immuneACCESS by TCRdb, which kept in-frame rearrangements only. Such tables lose some clones; where checked, under half of the loss comes from unresolved V genes, and the rest has no known cause. The sample yields some 160,000 clones; around 90% were counted once. The ten largest account for over 4.5% of the sample. The sample taken for sequencing was blood. Receptor source: a man aged 25-45 years in good health.

The chain carries TRBV5-1 and TRBJ1-2; no reliable D call. This CDR3 comprises 12 residues. The germline V gene has CDR1 SGHRS and CDR2 YFSETQ. The ends were cut back, 4 bases at V and 5 bases at J, with 9 bases in the middle. CDR3 DNA sequence: TGCGCCAGCAGCCCGGTGGGTTATGGCTACACCTTC. Amino acids: CASSPVGYGYTF.

The chain carries TRBV27 and TRBJ1-5; the match to TRBD1 covers 8 bases. The CDR3 totals 14 residues. CDR1 is MNHEY, CDR2 SMNVEV, per germline (reference sequence). V shed 4 bases, J shed 10 bases, and the junction held 9 bases outside the gene matches. The CDR3 coding sequence is TGTGCCAGCAGTTCCCCAAGCAGGGGGCGACCCCAGCATTTT. This codes for CASSSPSRGRPQHF.

The chain links TRBV12-3 or TRBV12-4 to TRBJ2-7; D is unclear. The CDR3 runs 12 residues. With 6 bases removed from V and 3 bases from J, the gap between germline ends came to 9 bases. The CDR3: CASSPLRYEQYF. Written as DNA, the CDR3 is TGTGCCAGCAGCCCCCTTCGCTACGAGCAGTACTTC.

The chain combines TRBV11-3 with TRBJ1-1, with no clear D. The CDR3 contains 15 residues. V dropped 4 bases and J dropped 0 bases, with 12 bases sitting between them. Per germline, CDR1 SGHNT and CDR2 YENEEA. Written as DNA, the CDR3 is TGTGCCAGCAGCTCCGAGGGCCGGATGAACACTGAAGCTTTCTTT. Residues: CASSSEGRMNTEAFF.

The V call is TRBV3-1 (or the pseudogene TRBV3-2), the J call TRBJ2-6; D is unclear. Between the trimmed V and J ends, which lost 0 bases and 1 base, there was a span of 4 bases. This CDR3 has 15 residues. Germline values: CDR1 LGHDT, CDR2 YNNKEL (reference sequence). The CDR3 nucleotides are TGTGCCAGCAGCCAAGATGCGTCTGGGGCCAACGTCCTGACTTTC. Encoded protein: CASSQDASGANVLTF.

CDR3 coding DNA: TGTGCCAGCAGAACAGGGGAGGGCCACTATGGCTACACCTTC. This translates into CASRTGEGHYGYTF. The V call is TRBV27, the J call TRBJ1-2; 7 bases are shared with TRBD1. The junction had 7 bases not matched to a gene; V was cut back by 6 bases and J by 3 bases. CDR1 and CDR2 (germline): MNHEY, SMNVEV (reference sequence). The CDR3 length is 14 residues.

The CDR3 DNA reads as TGTGCCAGCAGTATACAGGGGTACACAGATACGCAGTATTTT. Translated: CASSIQGYTDTQYF. The V and J genes are TRBV6-5 and TRBJ2-3; 7 bases map to TRBD1. Germline V gene lookup returns CDR1 MNHEY and CDR2 SVGAGI. Germline trimming cut 5 bases from V and 2 bases from J; bases unmatched to any gene: 4. The CDR3 length is 14 residues.

The V gene is TRBV3-1 (or the pseudogene TRBV3-2), the J gene TRBJ2-4; tentatively, D is TRBD1 (6 bases). The ends were cut back, 1 base at V and 6 bases at J, with 13 bases in the middle. The germline V gene encodes CDR1 LGHDT and CDR2 YNNKEL (reference sequence). The CDR3 is 15 amino acids. DNA of the CDR3: TGTGCCAGCAGCCAAGTCCCAGGGGTCGGAAACATTCAGTACTTC. The encoded protein is CASSQVPGVGNIQYF.

The gene calls are TRBV15 and TRBJ1-3; tentatively, D is TRBD1 (5 bases). V was cut by 5 bases and J by 0 bases, with 14 bases left in between. In germline, CDR1 is LNHNV, CDR2 YYDKDF (reference sequence). CDR3 size: 16 residues. The CDR3 here is CATSGGTAGSGNTIYF. As DNA, the CDR3 is TGTGCCACCAGCGGTGGGACGGCCGGCTCTGGAAACACCATATATTTT.

This sequence joins TRBV7-9 and TRBJ1-2; TRBD1 agrees at 9 bases. V lost 5 bases and J lost 0; bases outside the gene matches: 13. Germline-derived CDR1 and CDR2 are SEHNR and FQNEAQ (reference sequence). This CDR3 has 18 amino acids. The CDR3: CASSTRGDRDSANYGYTF. The CDR3 bases are TGTGCCAGCAGCACAAGGGGGGACAGGGACTCAGCTAACTATGGCTACACCTTC.

This clone was found a few times. The V call is TRBV27, the J call TRBJ2-1, with 7 nucleotides matching TRBD2. The CDR3 has 15 residues. The J segment lost 1 base and the V segment lost 0 bases, leaving 0 bases of the junction unmatched. The germline CDR1 and CDR2 sequences are MNHEY and SMNVEV (reference sequence). The CDR3 is CASSLSGGSYNEQFF. CDR3 in DNA: TGTGCCAGCAGTTTATCCGGGGGGTCCTACAATGAGCAGTTCTTC.

The chain carries TRBV9 and TRBJ1-2; D is perhaps TRBD1 (5 bases). The germline V and J ends were trimmed by 5 bases and 4 bases, with 15 bases remaining between them. CDR3 length: 14 amino acids. Germline V gene lookup returns CDR1 SGDLS and CDR2 YYNGEE. The CDR3 DNA is TGTGCCAGCAGTGCCCCCCGGGACTCCTATGGCTACACCTTC. Its protein product is CASSAPRDSYGYTF.

As DNA, the CDR3 is TGTGCCAGCAGCTCGCAGGGGGCGAGGACTGAAGCTTTCTTT. Protein: CASSSQGARTEAFF. The chain is built from TRBV7-8 and TRBJ1-1; 8 bases align to TRBD1. The germline V gene has CDR1 SGHVS and CDR2 FQNEAQ. V lost 4 bases to trimming and J lost 5 bases; unmatched junction nucleotides: 6. The CDR3 contains 14 residues.

This chain connects TRBV4-3 to TRBJ2-7; D not resolved. Trimming shortened V by 0 bases and J by 6 bases, and 15 bases separated the two germline ends. From germline, CDR1 is LGHNA and CDR2 YSLEER. The CDR3 contains 15 residues. For the CDR3, the DNA is TGCGCCAGCAGCCAAGATCCAAAGCGTTCAACCGAGCAGTACTTC. It encodes CASSQDPKRSTEQYF.

This rearrangement joins TRBV4-1 to TRBJ2-2; D uncertain. The V end lost 4 bases, the J end lost 7 bases, and 10 bases lay between the germline ends. Germline CDR1 is MGHRA and CDR2 is YSYEKL. The CDR3 runs 13 residues. In nucleotides, the CDR3 is TGCGCCAGCAGCCGGCCATGGGGCGGGGAGCTGTTTTTT. Translation: CASSRPWGGELFF.

A note on this clone: Other DNA sequences in the sample encode the same CDR3. The chain uses TRBV21-1 and TRBJ2-7. TRBV21-1 has pseudogene status. The CDR3 is 11 amino acids. CDR3: CASSKRAEQYF. DNA of the CDR3: TGTGCCAGCAGTAAACGGGCCGAGCAGTACTTC.

This rearrangement joins TRBV29-1 to TRBJ2-7; D possibly corresponds to TRBD1 (6 bases). This CDR3 comprises 14 residues. Germline assignment: CDR1 SQVTM and CDR2 ANQGSEA. V shed 4 bases and J shed 6 bases, with 19 bases lying between them. CDR3 in amino acids: CSVGARGLWGEQYF. CDR3 sequence (DNA): TGCAGCGTTGGGGCCAGGGGCCTTTGGGGCGAGCAGTACTTC.

The chain combines TRBV15 with TRBJ2-2; D is undetermined. Trimming took off 1 base at V and 4 bases at J, with 13 bases between the two ends. Germline V lookup: CDR1 LNHNV, CDR2 YYDKDF (reference sequence). The CDR3 extends over 16 amino acids. The CDR3 sequence: CATSRGVDVVTGELFF. DNA of the CDR3: TGTGCCACCAGCAGAGGTGTGGACGTAGTCACCGGGGAGCTGTTTTTT.